The 3 T cell receptor beta chains below all came from one sample that was sequenced in a study of patients and donors after allogeneic stem cell transplantation. MiXCR, run by TCRdb on the RT-PCR reads, gives a single entry per CDR3 protein. The sample holds more than 850,000 distinct CDR3 sequences, under 20% seen once. The specimen sequenced was blood, either unsorted or a sorted T cell fraction (not recorded which). These receptors were collected from a human donor who was either an allogeneic HSCT recipient or a stem cell or donor lymphocyte infusion donor (not recorded which). It is not recorded whose cells these are; they may come from a transplant donor.

The V and J genes are TRBV14 and TRBJ2-5; 10 bases align to TRBD2. The CDR3 is 16 residues long. Germline V gene lookup returns CDR1 SGHDN and CDR2 FVKESK. Germline trimming cut 4 bases from V and 5 bases from J; bases unmatched to any gene: 10. The DNA for the CDR3 is TGTGCCAGCAGCCCTGCAAGCGGGGGGGCGGTGGAGACCCAGTACTTC. Its translation: CASSPASGGAVETQYF.

This clonotype was observed a handful of times. The chain recombines TRBV9 with TRBJ2-7; D may correspond to TRBD1 or TRBD2 (5 bases each). With 4 bases removed from V and 2 bases from J, the gap between germline ends came to 10 bases. Germline CDR1 SGDLS, CDR2 YYNGEE. The CDR3 covers 13 residues. CDR3 DNA: TGTGCCAGCAGCCGGGACCCAACCTACGAGCAGTACTTC. It encodes CASSRDPTYEQYF.

This clonotype was seen a handful of times. The V gene is TRBV2, the J gene TRBJ2-5; 10 bases agree with TRBD2. The V and J ends lost 0 bases and 4 bases, in that order; junction bases with no gene match: 11. The V gene's germline CDR1 is SNHLY and CDR2 FYNNEI. This CDR3 spans 18 amino acids. The CDR3 loop is CASSEAVLAGENRETQYF. The CDR3 DNA reads TGTGCCAGCAGTGAAGCGGTCCTAGCGGGAGAAAATAGAGAGACCCAGTACTTC.